This T cell receptor (beta chain) emerged from a study of T-cell reconstitution after alpha-beta-depleted transplantation in children (dated by TCRdb to the mid-2010s). Study-wide context: T-cell immune reconstitution after TCRalphabeta/CD19-depleted allogeneic hematopoietic cell transplantation in children was quantitatively tracked in the study by means of TCR repertoire profiling.

V is clipped by 5 bases and J by 7 bases, and the sequence between their germline boundaries is 8 bases long. Reading the germline V gene (reference sequence) gives CDR1 SEHNR and CDR2 FQNEAQ. The CDR3, cysteine through phenylalanine, is 11 amino acids long. The entry retains the CDR3 DNA only, 33 bases that are in frame from base 1. The library was prepared using PCR. Sequencing used an Illumina HiSeq 2500. TCR library preparation used molecular barcoding, with unique molecular identifiers applied to normalize quantification of the TCRbeta repertoire. The raw public data were reprocessed by TCRdb itself: fastp quality trimming at Q25, MiXCR clonotype calling, in-frame beta chains only. Rows are unified per CDR3 protein, each entry keeping the most common DNA and genes. The sample data list about 640,000 distinct CDR3 sequences, and approximately 16% of these were observed just once. Over 0.95% of the sample is in the top ten clones.

Only a few counts were recorded for this clonotype. Its target antigen remains unknown. Base qualities are not provided; no much larger clone lies one nucleotide away. This receptor was taken from a human donor who donated a stem cell graft to a child with acute myeloid leukemia. The chain couples TRBV7-9 to TRBJ1-1, and possibly TRBD1, on 5 matching bases. Sequencing used PBMCs from the stem cell graft donor, obtained from the stem cell graft. Read as DNA, the sequence is TGTGCCAGCAGCGATGACAGTGAAGCTTTCTTT. Its translation reads: CASSDDSEAFF.